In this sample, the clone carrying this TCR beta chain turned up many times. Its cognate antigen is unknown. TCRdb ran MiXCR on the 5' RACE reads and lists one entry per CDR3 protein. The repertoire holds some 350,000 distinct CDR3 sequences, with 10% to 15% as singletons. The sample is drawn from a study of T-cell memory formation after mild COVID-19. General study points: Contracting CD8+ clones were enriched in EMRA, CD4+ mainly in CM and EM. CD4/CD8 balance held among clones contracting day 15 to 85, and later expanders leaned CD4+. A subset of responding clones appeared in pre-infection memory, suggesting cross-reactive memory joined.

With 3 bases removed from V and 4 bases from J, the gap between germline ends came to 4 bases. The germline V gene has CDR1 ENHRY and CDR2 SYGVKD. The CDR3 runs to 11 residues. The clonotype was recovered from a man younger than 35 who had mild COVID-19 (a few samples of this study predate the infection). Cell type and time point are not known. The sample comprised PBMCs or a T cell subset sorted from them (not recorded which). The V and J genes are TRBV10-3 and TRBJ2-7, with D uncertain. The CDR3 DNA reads TGTGCCATCAGTGAAGGGTACGAGCAGTACTTC. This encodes CAISEGYEQYF.